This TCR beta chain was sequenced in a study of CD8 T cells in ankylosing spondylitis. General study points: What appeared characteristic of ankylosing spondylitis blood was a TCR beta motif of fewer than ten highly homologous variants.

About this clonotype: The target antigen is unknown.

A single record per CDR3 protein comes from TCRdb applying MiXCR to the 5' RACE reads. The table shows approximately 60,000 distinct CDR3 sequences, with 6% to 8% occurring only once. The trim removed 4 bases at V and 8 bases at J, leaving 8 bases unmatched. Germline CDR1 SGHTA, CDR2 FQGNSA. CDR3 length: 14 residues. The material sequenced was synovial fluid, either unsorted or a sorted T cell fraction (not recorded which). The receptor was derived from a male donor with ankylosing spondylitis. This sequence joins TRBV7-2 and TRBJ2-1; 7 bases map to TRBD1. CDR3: CASSSTTGAYEQFF. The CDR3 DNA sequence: TGTGCCAGCAGCTCGACCACAGGGGCTTATGAGCAGTTCTTC.